This passage covers 31 T cell receptor beta chains from one sample sequenced in a study of regulatory T cells in long-lasting Graves disease. Building the TCR beta libraries relied on iRepertoire HTBI primers, and CDR3 regions underwent Arm-PCR. TCRdb itself ran the multiplex PCR reads through MiXCR, one entry per CDR3 protein. The sample includes 300,000 to 400,000 distinct CDR3 sequences, about a sixth of them seen just once. Time point given: newly diagnosed GD, antithyroid drugs for less than 3 months. Isolated PBMC RNA provided the starting material for the TCR library. The same sample was also studied in work on T cells in Graves' hyperthyroidism and ophthalmopathy.

Specimen: peripheral blood mononuclear cells (PBMCs), collected at new diagnosis, from a patient treated with antithyroid drugs. These receptors were collected from a man aged 40-55 years with Graves disease.

This clonotype was seen ten or more times. The chain combines TRBV11-3 with TRBJ2-1; 14 bases line up with TRBD2. The CDR3 extends over 16 amino acids. The J segment lost 6 bases and the V segment lost 5 bases, leaving 6 bases of the junction unmatched. In germline, CDR1 is SGHNT, CDR2 YENEEA. CDR3 in DNA: TGTGCCAGCAGCCCGACTAGCGGGGGGGCCTCCAATGAGCAGTTCTTC. The encoded protein is CASSPTSGGASNEQFF.

Notes on this clonotype: Possible read error: a much larger clone is one base away. The chain carries TRBV27 and TRBJ1-4, with D hard to call. The CDR3 is 14 amino acids. The V gene's germline CDR1 is MNHEY and CDR2 SMNVEV (reference sequence). Trimming pared 0 bases from V and 8 bases from J, leaving 10 bases between. Written as DNA, the CDR3 is TGTGCCAGCAGTTTATCAGGGTTTCGCGAAAAACTGTTTTTT. It codes for CASSLSGFREKLFF.

The table lists this clonotype with many counts. This chain links TRBV5-1 with TRBJ1-1, with 7 positions matching TRBD1. The CDR3 is made up of 14 amino acids. The V gene end was trimmed by 4 bases and the J gene end by 10 bases; junction bases not matched to a gene: 13. Per the germline V gene, CDR1 is SGHRS and CDR2 is YFSETQ. The CDR3 region is CASSESGTAFRAFF. DNA for the CDR3: TGCGCCAGCAGCGAATCCGGGACAGCCTTTCGAGCTTTCTTT.

This clonotype occurred many times. The junction departs from the called germline gene at one end, perhaps through a read error. This chain joins TRBV5-1 and TRBJ2-3; unclear D gene. The V gene's germline CDR1 is SGHRS and CDR2 YFSETQ. CDR3 length: 15 residues. CDR3 residues: CASSLGGPSTDTQYF. The CDR3 DNA follows: TGTGCCAGCAGCTTAGGTGGACCTAGCACAGATACGCAGTATTTT.

The chain joins TRBV6-1 to TRBJ1-6, with D tentatively TRBD1 (6 bases). From germline, CDR1 is MNHNS and CDR2 SASEGT. The V and J ends lost 3 bases and 7 bases respectively, with 13 bases between them. There are 15 residues in the CDR3. This chain's CDR3 is CASSDRDRPNSPLHF. The CDR3 region has the DNA TGTGCCAGCAGTGACAGAGACAGGCCGAATTCACCCCTCCACTTT.

Concerning this clonotype: Given a much more abundant clone one base away, this may be a read error. J is TRBJ1-5 and V is TRBV10-2; 7 bases are a match to TRBD1. From germline, CDR1 is WSHSY and CDR2 SAAADI. This CDR3 contains 14 residues. CDR3 loop: CASSDQGEDQPQRF. CDR3 bases: TGCGCCAGCAGTGATCAGGGGGAGGATCAGCCCCAGCGTTTT.

This clonotype was detected ten times or more. The V call is TRBV6-2 or TRBV6-3, the J call TRBJ2-2; tentative D call: TRBD1 (5 bases). Trimming cost V 1 base and J 6 bases, with 12 bases left between them. The germline V gene has CDR1 MNHEY and CDR2 SVGEGT. The CDR3 runs 15 residues. CDR3 in DNA: TGTGCCAGCAGTTACTGGCAGGGAATATCCGGGGAGCTGTTTTTT. This encodes CASSYWQGISGELFF.

The chain couples TRBV3-2 to TRBJ2-5; TRBD1 reflects the table's D call only, with no check against the DNA. TRBV3-2 is termed a pseudogene. The CDR3 totals 14 residues. The CDR3 DNA reads TGTGCCAGCAGCCAAGATCCCAGGGAAAGGACCCAGTACTTC. Its protein product is CASSQDPRERTQYF.

This chain links TRBV28 with TRBJ2-2; 9 bases agree with TRBD1. V dropped 10 bases and J dropped 6; count of bases not matched to a gene: 12. Germline V gene lookup returns CDR1 MDHEN and CDR2 SYDVKM. The CDR3 sequence is 15 residues long. This CDR3 is CAIQTTGGNAGELFF. The CDR3 DNA follows: TGTGCCATTCAAACGACAGGGGGTAACGCCGGGGAGCTGTTTTTT.

This clonotype was detected many times. The chain uses TRBV12-3 or TRBV12-4 and TRBJ1-2; TRBD1 matches 7 bases. The V gene end was trimmed by 3 bases and the J gene end by 5 bases; junction bases not matched to a gene: 9. The length of the CDR3 is 15 residues. CDR3 coding DNA: TGTGCCAGCAGTTTGAGAGGGGGCCCGAGTTATGGCTACACCTTC. The encoded protein is CASSLRGGPSYGYTF.

This clonotype was counted a few times. Since a far larger clone is one base different, this is likely a read error. The V call is TRBV6-2 or TRBV6-3, the J call TRBJ2-5; D may be TRBD1 (6 bases). Deletions cut 7 bases from V and 11 bases from J, with 17 bases between. The germline CDR1 and CDR2 sequences are MNHEY and SVGEGT. The CDR3 runs to 12 residues. CDR3 amino acids: CASTFGPGEQYF. CDR3 bases: TGTGCCAGCACTTTCGGCCCAGGGGAGCAGTACTTC.

The rearrangement links TRBV18 to TRBJ2-6; D is tentatively TRBD1 or TRBD2 (5 bases each). Germline V CDR1 and CDR2: KGHSH, LQKENI. V was shortened by 2 bases and J by 4 bases, with 15 bases between the two germline ends. The CDR3 is 17 residues long. CDR3 nucleotide sequence: TGTGCCAGCTCACCAGGGCAGGGAGCCTCAGGGGCCAACGTCCTGACTTTC. Translated: CASSPGQGASGANVLTF. Complete variable domain (other parts from reference TRBV18 and TRBJ2-6): NAGVMQNPRHLVRRRGQEARLRCSPMKGHSHVYWYRQLPEEGLKFMVYLQKENIIDESGMPKERFSAEFPKEGPSILRIQQVVRGDSAAYFCASSPGQGASGANVLTFGAGSRLTVL.

The table lists this clonotype with a count of one. The chain has TRBV2 and TRBJ1-5, with 10 bases lining up with TRBD1. V dropped 4 bases and J dropped 6; count of bases not matched to a gene: 3. CDR3 length: 14 residues. The germline V gene encodes CDR1 SNHLY and CDR2 FYNNEI. Here the CDR3 DNA reads TGTGCCAGCAGTGGGACAGGGGGGGTTCAGCCCCAGCATTTT. It encodes CASSGTGGVQPQHF.

This rearrangement joins TRBV18 to TRBJ2-3; no reliable D call. V was shortened by 4 bases and J by 3 bases, with 11 bases between the two germline ends. This CDR3 is 14 amino acids long. Germline V lookup: CDR1 KGHSH, CDR2 LQKENI. The CDR3 is CASSLGPVTDTQYF. The CDR3 coding sequence is TGTGCCAGCTCACTAGGTCCAGTAACAGATACGCAGTATTTT.

This clonotype was counted many times. The genes are TRBV28 and TRBJ2-5; TRBD1 is a possible D gene (6 bases). The CDR3 spans 14 residues. V dropped 5 bases and J dropped 6 bases, with 16 bases sitting between them. The V gene's germline CDR1 is MDHEN and CDR2 SYDVKM. CDR3 sequence: CASSPTGFSKTQYF. The CDR3 nucleotides are TGTGCCAGCAGTCCCACAGGGTTCAGTAAGACCCAGTACTTC.

Concerning this clonotype: At one boundary the junction diverges from the germline segment, which might be a read error. This sequence joins TRBV7-7 and TRBJ2-1; 11 nucleotides align to TRBD2. Looked up from germline, CDR1 is SSHAT and CDR2 is FNYEAQ (reference sequence). The CDR3 is 16 amino acids. The CDR3 DNA reads as TGTGCTAGCAGCTTATCTGGGACTAGCGGTTACCATGAGCAGTTCTTC. Translation gives CASSLSGTSGYHEQFF.

This clonotype was seen ten or more times. This sequence joins TRBV15 and TRBJ2-1; 7 bases are a match to TRBD1. The CDR3 runs to 15 residues. CDR1 is LNHNV and CDR2 is YYDKDF in the germline V gene (reference sequence). V trimming: 2 bases; J trimming: 1 base; junction bases outside the gene matches: 2. The CDR3 DNA follows: TGTGCCACCAGCAGAAGACAGGGATCCTACAATGAGCAGTTCTTC. Translation: CATSRRQGSYNEQFF.

This clonotype was counted many times. The chain is built from TRBV5-6 and TRBJ2-3, with a weak D call TRBD2 (5 bases). Germline V CDR1 and CDR2: SGHDT, YYEEEE. Trimming removed 3 bases from V and 4 bases from J, with 12 bases in between. There are 14 residues in the CDR3. DNA of the CDR3: TGTGCCAGCAGCTATCGGGGTGGCTCAGATACGCAGTATTTT. It translates to CASSYRGGSDTQYF.

The table lists this clonotype with many counts. The J gene is TRBJ2-5, the V gene TRBV5-6; no clear D. CDR3 length: 14 amino acids. The V and J ends lost 4 bases and 0 bases respectively, with 10 bases between them. CDR1 and CDR2 (germline): SGHDT, YYEEEE. CDR3 bases: TGTGCCAGCAGCGTGGTTGAGTACCAAGAGACCCAGTACTTC. Translated, it gives CASSVVEYQETQYF.

This clonotype showed up many times. The rearrangement links TRBV5-1 to TRBJ2-1; 9 positions agree with TRBD2. Germline V gene data show CDR1 as SGHRS and CDR2 as YFSETQ. V lost 0 bases, J lost 2 bases, and 3 bases stayed unmatched. This CDR3 is 16 amino acids long. CDR3 region: CASSLGLAGTYNEQFF. The CDR3 DNA reads TGCGCCAGCAGCTTGGGCCTAGCGGGGACCTACAATGAGCAGTTCTTC.

J is TRBJ2-7 and V is TRBV29-1, with TRBD1 as a possible D gene (6 bases). The germline V gene encodes CDR1 SQVTM and CDR2 ANQGSEA. Trimming left V 8 bases short and J 0 bases short, with 11 bases between. The CDR3 extends over 12 amino acids. The CDR3 bases are TGCAGCTACCGCAGGGGCTCCTACGAGCAGTACTTC. This sequence encodes CSYRRGSYEQYF.

In this sample, this clonotype turned up a few times. This chain uses TRBV18 with TRBJ2-7, with 9 nucleotides matching TRBD1. The V gene's germline CDR1 is KGHSH and CDR2 LQKENI. This CDR3 is 17 amino acids long. J gave up 2 bases and V 3 bases, and 11 bases lay outside the gene matches. As DNA, the CDR3 is TGTGCCAGCTCACCTTCACCCCAGGACAGGGGAACCTACGAGCAGTACTTC. It codes for CASSPSPQDRGTYEQYF.

The V and J genes are TRBV4-2 and TRBJ2-5; no clear D gene. This CDR3 contains 14 residues. Trimming stripped 3 bases from V and 5 bases from J, with 13 bases between. Germline values: CDR1 LGHNA, CDR2 YNFKEQ. The CDR3 reads CASSHQQGRETQYF. In DNA form, the CDR3 reads TGTGCCAGCAGCCACCAACAAGGTCGGGAGACCCAGTACTTC.

The V and J genes are TRBV7-2 and TRBJ2-7; 8 bases line up with TRBD2. V lost 2 bases to trimming and J lost 5 bases; unmatched junction nucleotides: 8. This CDR3 has 15 residues. CDR1 is SGHTA, CDR2 FQGNSA, per germline. DNA of the CDR3: TGTGCCAGCAGCTTAAGGAGCGGGGGTCCCCACGAGCAGTACTTC. It specifies CASSLRSGGPHEQYF.

This clonotype was counted ten times or more. The V call is TRBV20-1, the J call TRBJ1-4, with D maybe TRBD1 (6 bases). V shed 0 bases and J shed 5 bases, with 13 bases lying between them. This CDR3 contains 15 residues. From germline, CDR1 is DFQATT and CDR2 SNEGSKA (reference sequence). CDR3 DNA sequence: TGCAGTGCTAGAGATATCCAGGGGCTGAATGAAAAACTGTTTTTT. Translating it yields CSARDIQGLNEKLFF.

This clonotype was detected ten times or more. The chain uses TRBV6-1 and TRBJ1-5, with TRBD1 identical over 8 bases. There are 15 residues in the CDR3. CDR1 is MNHNS and CDR2 is SASEGT in the germline V gene. V trimming: 2 bases; J trimming: 6 bases; junction bases outside the gene matches: 6. The CDR3 loop reads CASSELGQGGQPQHF. The CDR3 DNA is TGTGCCAGCAGTGAACTAGGACAGGGTGGTCAGCCCCAGCATTTT.

The CDR3 DNA sequence: TGTGCCAGCAGCCTCGGGACAGGGACCTTTAGCAATCAGCCCCAGCATTTT. Translating it yields CASSLGTGTFSNQPQHF. This chain joins TRBV5-6 and TRBJ1-5, with 9 bases that match TRBD1. CDR3 length: 17 residues. V gave up 4 bases and J gave up 0 bases; unmatched junction bases: 8. Germline V lookup: CDR1 SGHDT, CDR2 YYEEEE.

This clonotype was seen many times. The genes are TRBV27 and TRBJ1-5; D not certain. V was shortened by 5 bases and J by 1 base, with 6 bases between the two germline ends. Germline loops: CDR1 MNHEY, CDR2 SMNVEV (reference sequence). CDR3 length: 13 residues. In DNA form, the CDR3 reads TGTGCCAGCAGTCCGCTGAGCAATCAGCCCCAGCATTTT. Its protein is CASSPLSNQPQHF.

This clonotype came up a few times. The chain links TRBV5-4 to TRBJ2-5; 11 bases are shared with TRBD2. Germline V gene sequence: CDR1 SGHNT, CDR2 YYREEE (reference sequence). V dropped 3 bases and J dropped 4; count of bases not matched to a gene: 8. The CDR3 spans 16 residues. CDR3 nucleotide sequence: TGTGCCAGCAGCTGGAGGGTAGCGGGGGGGCGAGAGACCCAGTACTTC. It specifies CASSWRVAGGRETQYF.

This clonotype has at least ten counts. The chain joins TRBV20-1 to TRBJ2-2; D call uncertain. Germline V gene sequence: CDR1 DFQATT, CDR2 SNEGSKA (reference sequence). V was cut by 0 bases and J by 3 bases, with 11 bases left in between. The CDR3 is 15 amino acids. In DNA form, the CDR3 reads TGCAGTGCTAGAGATGGTAGCCTTCACACCGGGGAGCTGTTTTTT. This sequence encodes CSARDGSLHTGELFF.

The chain uses TRBV5-5 and TRBJ2-6; possible D gene TRBD1, 6 bases. Germline CDR1 and CDR2: SGHKS and YYEKEE (reference sequence). With 3 bases removed from V and 2 bases from J, the gap between germline ends came to 12 bases. The length of the CDR3 is 16 residues. The CDR3 protein is CASSSNHRAGANVLTF. The DNA of the CDR3 is TGTGCCAGCAGCTCGAACCACAGGGCTGGGGCCAACGTCCTGACTTTC.